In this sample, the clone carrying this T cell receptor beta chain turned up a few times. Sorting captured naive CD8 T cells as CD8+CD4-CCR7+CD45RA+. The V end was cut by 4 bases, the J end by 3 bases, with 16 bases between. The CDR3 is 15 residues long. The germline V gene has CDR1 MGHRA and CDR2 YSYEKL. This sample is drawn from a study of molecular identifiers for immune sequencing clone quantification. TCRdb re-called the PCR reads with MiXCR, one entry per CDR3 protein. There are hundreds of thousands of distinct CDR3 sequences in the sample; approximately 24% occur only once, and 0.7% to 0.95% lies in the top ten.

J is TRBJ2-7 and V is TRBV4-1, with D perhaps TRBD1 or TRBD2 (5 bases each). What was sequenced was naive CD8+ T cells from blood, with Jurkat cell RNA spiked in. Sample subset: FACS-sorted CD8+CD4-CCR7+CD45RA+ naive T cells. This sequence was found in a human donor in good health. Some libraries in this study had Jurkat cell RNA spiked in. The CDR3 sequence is CASSPSEGRVYEQYF. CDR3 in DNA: TGCGCCAGCAGCCCCTCCGAGGGGCGCGTCTACGAGCAGTACTTC.